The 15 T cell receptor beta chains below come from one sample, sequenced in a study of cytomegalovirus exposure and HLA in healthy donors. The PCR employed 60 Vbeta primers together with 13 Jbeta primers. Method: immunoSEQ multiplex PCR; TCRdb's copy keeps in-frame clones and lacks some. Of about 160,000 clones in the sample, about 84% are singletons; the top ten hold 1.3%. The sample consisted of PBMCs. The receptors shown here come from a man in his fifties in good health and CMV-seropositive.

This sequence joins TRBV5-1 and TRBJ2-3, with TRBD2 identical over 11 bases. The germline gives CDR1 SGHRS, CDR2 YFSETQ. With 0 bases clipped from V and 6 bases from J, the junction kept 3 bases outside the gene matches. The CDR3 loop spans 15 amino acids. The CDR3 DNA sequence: TGCGCCAGCAGCTTGGATTCTAGCGGGGGGGATACGCAGTATTTT. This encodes CASSLDSSGGDTQYF.

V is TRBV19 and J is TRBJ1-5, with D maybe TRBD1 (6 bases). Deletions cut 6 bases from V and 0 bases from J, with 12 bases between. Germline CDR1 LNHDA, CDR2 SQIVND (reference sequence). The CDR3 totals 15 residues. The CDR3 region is CASRPDRYSNQPQHF. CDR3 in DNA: TGTGCCAGTAGGCCGGACAGATATAGCAATCAGCCCCAGCATTTT.

The CDR3 sequence is CASSPEFVPQTEQFF. CDR3 DNA: TGTGCCAGCTCACCGGAGTTCGTCCCCCAAACGGAGCAGTTCTTC. The chain combines TRBV18 with TRBJ2-1; no firm D call. The CDR3 covers 15 residues. V dropped 3 bases and J dropped 10 bases, with 19 bases sitting between them. CDR1 is KGHSH, CDR2 LQKENI, per germline.

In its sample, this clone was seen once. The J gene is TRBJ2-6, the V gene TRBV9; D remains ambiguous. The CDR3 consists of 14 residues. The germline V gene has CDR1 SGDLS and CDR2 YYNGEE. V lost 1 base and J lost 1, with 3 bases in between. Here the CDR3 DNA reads TGTGCCAGCAGCGTACAATCTGGGGCCAACGTCCTGACTTTC. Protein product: CASSVQSGANVLTF.

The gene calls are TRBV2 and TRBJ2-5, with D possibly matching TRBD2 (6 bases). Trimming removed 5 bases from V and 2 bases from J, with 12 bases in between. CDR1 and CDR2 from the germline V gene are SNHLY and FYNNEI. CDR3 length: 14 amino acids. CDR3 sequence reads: CASSIAGTQETQYF. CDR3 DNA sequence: TGTGCCAGCAGTATCGCGGGAACTCAAGAGACCCAGTACTTC.

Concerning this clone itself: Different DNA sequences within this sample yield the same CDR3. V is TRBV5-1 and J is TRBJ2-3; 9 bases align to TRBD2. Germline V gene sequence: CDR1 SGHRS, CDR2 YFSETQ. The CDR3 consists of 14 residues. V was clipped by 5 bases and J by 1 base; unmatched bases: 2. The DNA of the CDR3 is TGCGCCAGCAGTTTAGCGGGAGGCACAGATACGCAGTATTTT. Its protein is CASSLAGGTDTQYF.

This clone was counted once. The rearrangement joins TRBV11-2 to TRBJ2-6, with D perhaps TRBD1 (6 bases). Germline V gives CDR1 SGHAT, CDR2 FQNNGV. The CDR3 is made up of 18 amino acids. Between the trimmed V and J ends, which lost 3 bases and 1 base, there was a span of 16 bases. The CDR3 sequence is CASSFPPGATSGANVLTF. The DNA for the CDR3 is TGTGCCAGCAGCTTCCCCCCAGGGGCAACTTCTGGGGCCAACGTCCTGACTTTC.

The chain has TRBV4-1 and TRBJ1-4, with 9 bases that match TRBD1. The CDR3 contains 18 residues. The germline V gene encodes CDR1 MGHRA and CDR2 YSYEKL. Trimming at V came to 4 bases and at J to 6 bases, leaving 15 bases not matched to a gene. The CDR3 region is CASSPLSVGTGTDEKLFF. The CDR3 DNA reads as TGCGCCAGCAGCCCCCTTTCGGTGGGGACAGGGACTGATGAAAAACTGTTTTTT.

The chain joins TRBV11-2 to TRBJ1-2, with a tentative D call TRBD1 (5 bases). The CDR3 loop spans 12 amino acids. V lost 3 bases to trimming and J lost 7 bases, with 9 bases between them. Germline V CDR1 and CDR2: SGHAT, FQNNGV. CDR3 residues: CASSLGGGGYTF. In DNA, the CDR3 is TGTGCCAGCAGCTTGGGCGGGGGTGGCTACACCTTC.

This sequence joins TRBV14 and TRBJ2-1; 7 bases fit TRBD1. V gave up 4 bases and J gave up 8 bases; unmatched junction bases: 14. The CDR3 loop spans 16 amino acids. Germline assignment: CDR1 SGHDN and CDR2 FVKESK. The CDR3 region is CASSRPDGLRGYEQFF. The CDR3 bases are TGTGCCAGCAGCCGCCCCGACGGCCTCAGGGGGTATGAGCAGTTCTTC.

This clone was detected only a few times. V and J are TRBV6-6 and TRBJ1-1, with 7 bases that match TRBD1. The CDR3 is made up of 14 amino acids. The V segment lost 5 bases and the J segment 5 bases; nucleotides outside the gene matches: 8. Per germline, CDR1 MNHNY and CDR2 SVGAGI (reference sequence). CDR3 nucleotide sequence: TGTGCCAGCAGTAAACAGGGGTGGGATACTGAAGCTTTCTTT. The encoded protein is CASSKQGWDTEAFF.

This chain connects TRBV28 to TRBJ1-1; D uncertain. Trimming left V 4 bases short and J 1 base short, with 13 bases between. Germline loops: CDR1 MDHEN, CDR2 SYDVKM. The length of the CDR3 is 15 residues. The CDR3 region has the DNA TGTGCCAGCAGTTCCAACCGAAATAGGAACACTGAAGCTTTCTTT. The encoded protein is CASSSNRNRNTEAFF.

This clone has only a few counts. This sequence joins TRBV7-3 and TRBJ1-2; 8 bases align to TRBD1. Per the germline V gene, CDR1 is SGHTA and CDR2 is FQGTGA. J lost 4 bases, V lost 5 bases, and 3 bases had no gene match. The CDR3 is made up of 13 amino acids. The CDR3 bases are TGTGCCAGCAGCGCCGGACAGGGCTATGGCTACACCTTC. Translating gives CASSAGQGYGYTF. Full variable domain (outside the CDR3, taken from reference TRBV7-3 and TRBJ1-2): GAGVSQTPSNKVTEKGKYVELRCDPISGHTALYWYRQSLGQGPEFLIYFQGTGAADDSGLPNDRFFAVRPEGSVSTLKIQRTERGDSAVYLCASSAGQGYGYTFGSGTRLTVV.

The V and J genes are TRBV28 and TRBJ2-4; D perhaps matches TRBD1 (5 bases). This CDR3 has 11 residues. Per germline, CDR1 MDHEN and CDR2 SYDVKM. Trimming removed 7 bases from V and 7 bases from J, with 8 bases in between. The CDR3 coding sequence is TGTGCCAGCAAGGGGATGAACATTCAGTACTTC. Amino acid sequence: CASKGMNIQYF.

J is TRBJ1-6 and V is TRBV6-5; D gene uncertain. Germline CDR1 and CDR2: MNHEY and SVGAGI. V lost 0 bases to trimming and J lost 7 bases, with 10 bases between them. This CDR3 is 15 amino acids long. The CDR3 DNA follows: TGTGCCAGCAGTTACTCGAGGGCAGCCAATTCACCCCTCCACTTT. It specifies CASSYSRAANSPLHF.